Below are 18 T cell receptor beta chains sequenced from a single sample in a study of shared clonotypes between healthy human individuals. Here immunoSEQ multiplex PCR was the method, and the copy in TCRdb shows in-frame clones only, minus some. This sample has around 690,000 clones, with 90% found just once. Sequencing was done on a sample of memory CD8+ T cells from PBMCs. Subset given: CD45RO+ cells pooled with CCR7-negative TemRA cells. The receptors shown here come from a man aged 18 to 30 in good health. Some clones in this sample may be carry-over from other donors' samples.

The CDR3 sequence is CASSTQGIITWGPQHF. Written as DNA, the CDR3 is TGTGCCAGTAGCACGCAGGGGATCATAACCTGGGGGCCCCAGCATTTT. The chain has TRBV19 and TRBJ1-5, with a tentative D call TRBD1 (6 bases). CDR1 LNHDA and CDR2 SQIVND come from the germline V gene (reference sequence). The V end was cut by 6 bases, the J end by 9 bases, with 24 bases between. The CDR3 is 16 residues long.

The genes are TRBV15 and TRBJ1-4, with 7 bases matching TRBD1. This CDR3 is 15 amino acids long. CDR1 and CDR2 from the germline V gene are LNHNV and YYDKDF (reference sequence). V lost 2 bases, J lost 4 bases, and 4 bases stayed unmatched. For the CDR3, the DNA is TGTGCCACCAGCAGAACCCGGGACAGTAATGAAAAACTGTTTTTT. This gives the protein CATSRTRDSNEKLFF.

V usage is TRBV6-1 and J usage is TRBJ2-7; D may be TRBD1 (6 bases). V was clipped by 6 bases and J by 0 bases, with 12 bases between them. CDR1 is MNHNS, CDR2 SASEGT, per germline. The CDR3 is made up of 14 amino acids. The CDR3 region has the DNA TGTGCCAGCAGGAGGACAGAGCGCTCCTACGAGCAGTACTTC. Protein product: CASRRTERSYEQYF.

Note on this clone: Different DNA sequences within this sample yield the same CDR3. This chain connects TRBV28 to TRBJ2-7; D unresolved. V lost 3 bases, J lost 4 bases, and 7 bases lay in between. The CDR3 runs 12 residues. The germline V gene has CDR1 MDHEN and CDR2 SYDVKM. The CDR3: CASSLWTYEQYF. As DNA, the CDR3 is TGTGCCAGCAGTTTGTGGACGTACGAGCAGTACTTC. Drawing the rest from reference TRBV28 and TRBJ2-7, the complete variable domain is DVKVTQSSRYLVKRTGEKVFLECVQDMDHENMFWYRQDPGLGLRLIYFSYDVKMKEKGDIPEGYSVSREKKERFSLILESASTNQTSMYLCASSLWTYEQYFGPGTRLTVT.

This chain links TRBV19 with TRBJ2-5; D perhaps matches TRBD1 (5 bases). Germline V gene data show CDR1 as LNHDA and CDR2 as SQIVND (reference sequence). This CDR3 spans 16 amino acids. Between the trimmed V and J ends, which lost 0 bases and 5 bases, there was a span of 16 bases. CDR3 residues: CASSIDGAPPMETQYF. The CDR3, as DNA: TGTGCCAGTAGTATAGATGGGGCCCCCCCAATGGAGACCCAGTACTTC.

DNA of the CDR3: TGTGCCAGCAGGATGAGCGCCGGGACACCCAACTATGGCTACACCTTC. Its translation is CASRMSAGTPNYGYTF. The genes are TRBV27 and TRBJ1-2; TRBD1 might be the D (6 bases). Trimming pared 6 bases from V and 2 bases from J, leaving 19 bases between. CDR1 is MNHEY, CDR2 SMNVEV, per germline (reference sequence). This CDR3 comprises 16 residues.

The V and J genes are TRBV11-2 and TRBJ2-7; D unclear. Germline V gene lookup returns CDR1 SGHAT and CDR2 FQNNGV. The ends were cut back, 3 bases at V and 0 bases at J, with 12 bases in the middle. This CDR3 is 15 amino acids long. The CDR3 DNA sequence: TGTGCCAGCAGCTTGCTGGCAGTAAGCTCCTACGAGCAGTACTTC. Its translation: CASSLLAVSSYEQYF.

The rearrangement links TRBV10-3 to TRBJ2-7, with 9 bases aligning to TRBD1. The CDR3 sequence is 17 residues long. Germline values: CDR1 ENHRY, CDR2 SYGVKD. The V gene end was trimmed by 4 bases and the J gene end by 3 bases; junction bases not matched to a gene: 13. The CDR3 loop reads CAISGPEPGQGVYEQYF. The CDR3 region has the DNA TGTGCCATCAGTGGACCAGAACCGGGACAGGGTGTCTACGAGCAGTACTTC.

J is TRBJ1-3 and V is TRBV7-2, with D possibly matching TRBD1 (5 bases). V was pared by 4 bases and J by 2 bases, with 12 bases between. The CDR3 is made up of 15 amino acids. The germline CDR1 and CDR2 sequences are SGHTA and FQGNSA. The CDR3 region is CASSSGIYTGNTIYF. CDR3 nucleotides: TGTGCCAGCAGCTCAGGGATTTATACTGGAAACACCATATATTTT.

On this clone itself: The sample has other DNA sequences that encode this CDR3 too. The chain links TRBV28 to TRBJ1-2; unclear D gene. Deletions cut 4 bases from V and 4 bases from J, with 4 bases between. CDR3 length equals 11 residues. CDR1 MDHEN and CDR2 SYDVKM come from the germline V gene. The CDR3: CASSSSYGYTF. The CDR3 DNA reads TGTGCCAGCAGTTCCTCCTATGGCTACACCTTC.

The chain carries TRBV28 and TRBJ1-3; the match to TRBD1 covers 7 bases. CDR1 and CDR2 from the germline V gene are MDHEN and SYDVKM. The CDR3 sequence is 18 residues long. With V trimmed by 3 bases and J by 2 bases, 13 bases remained unmatched. Here the CDR3 reads CASSLPRDSSAPGNTIYF. The DNA for the CDR3 is TGTGCCAGCAGTTTGCCCCGGGACAGTTCCGCTCCTGGAAACACCATATATTTT.

This sequence joins TRBV9 and TRBJ2-7; 9 bases align to TRBD2. Germline loops: CDR1 SGDLS, CDR2 YYNGEE. There are 15 residues in the CDR3. Trimming took 0 bases from V and 4 from J; bases not matched to a gene: 5. CDR3 in amino acids: CASSVDSGSTYEQYF. The CDR3 DNA is TGTGCCAGCAGCGTAGATAGCGGGAGCACATACGAGCAGTACTTC.

The rearrangement uses TRBV14 and TRBJ2-7; TRBD2 might be the D (5 bases). The germline CDR1 and CDR2 sequences are SGHDN and FVKESK. This CDR3 spans 14 amino acids. V shed 6 bases and J shed 0 bases, with 12 bases lying between them. CDR3 sequence reads: CASRRSGSSYEQYF. CDR3 sequence (DNA): TGTGCCAGCAGGCGGTCGGGGAGCTCCTACGAGCAGTACTTC.

The chain recombines TRBV7-9 with TRBJ1-5, with D possibly matching TRBD1 (5 bases). The CDR3 is 16 residues long. The V gene lost 5 bases and the J gene lost 5 bases, with 19 bases spanning the gap. Germline CDR1 is SEHNR and CDR2 is FQNEAQ (reference sequence). The CDR3 DNA reads TGTGCCAGCAGCCCTGGGGCGGGAGATGGTTATCAGCCCCAGCATTTT. Amino acids: CASSPGAGDGYQPQHF. Together with reference TRBV7-9 and TRBJ1-5, the CDR3 gives the full variable domain: DTGVSQNPRHKITKRGQNVTFRCDPISEHNRLYWYRQTLGQGPEFLTYFQNEAQLEKSRLLSDRFSAERPKGSFSTLEIQRTEQGDSAMYLCASSPGAGDGYQPQHFGDGTRLSIL.

The rearrangement uses TRBV27 and TRBJ2-1, with TRBD2 as a possible D gene (5 bases). The germline V gene has CDR1 MNHEY and CDR2 SMNVEV (reference sequence). The ends were cut back, 1 base at V and 10 bases at J, with 14 bases in the middle. The CDR3 covers 14 residues. Here the CDR3 DNA reads TGTGCCAGCAGTTTATTTTTCGGGGAAGGGGAGCAGTTCTTC. It yields the protein CASSLFFGEGEQFF.

This chain joins TRBV19 and TRBJ1-2, with D maybe TRBD1 (6 bases). Between the trimmed V and J ends, which lost 2 bases and 3 bases, there was a span of 10 bases. The CDR3 is 14 residues long. Germline lookup yields CDR1 LNHDA and CDR2 SQIVND (reference sequence). In DNA, the CDR3 is TGTGCCAGTAGTATAAGGGGGTTGGACTATGGCTACACCTTC. Amino acids: CASSIRGLDYGYTF. Based on the CDR3 plus reference TRBV19 and TRBJ1-2, the full variable domain is DGGITQSPKYLFRKEGQNVTLSCEQNLNHDAMYWYRQDPGQGLRLIYYSQIVNDFQKGDIAEGYSVSREKKESFPLTVTSAQKNPTAFYLCASSIRGLDYGYTFGSGTRLTVV.

This clone was found once. V gene TRBV27 combines with J gene TRBJ2-7, with D possibly being TRBD1 (5 bases). Looked up from germline, CDR1 is MNHEY and CDR2 is SMNVEV (reference sequence). V was cut by 2 bases and J by 4 bases, with 12 bases left in between. The CDR3 loop spans 14 amino acids. CDR3 nucleotide sequence: TGTGCCAGCAGTTTAGGGGCCGCTGGATACGAGCAGTACTTC. It translates to CASSLGAAGYEQYF.

The rearrangement joins TRBV28 to TRBJ1-5; 9 nucleotides align to TRBD1. Trimming removed 5 bases from V and 7 bases from J; junction bases left unmatched: 9. CDR1 is MDHEN, CDR2 SYDVKM, per germline. The CDR3 consists of 15 residues. The CDR3 sequence: CASSRITGGGQPQHF. In DNA form, the CDR3 reads TGTGCCAGCAGTCGAATAACAGGGGGCGGGCAGCCCCAGCATTTT.